Sequencing of this T cell receptor (beta chain) was carried out in a study of blood T cell repertoires in COVID-19. Study overall: Collection of acute and convalescent COVID-19 samples took place in the United States, Italy and Spain. From T cells, B-cell-depleted T cells, or PBMCs came the material, which was cDNA or gDNA.

This CDR3 spans 16 amino acids. The protocol was immunoSEQ multiplex PCR, while the TCRdb copy is restricted to in-frame clones and leaves out a portion. This sample has around 140,000 clones; roughly 84% occur once, and the top ten carry about 8.1%. V usage is TRBV21-1 and J usage is TRBJ1-2; the DNA was not compared with TRBD1, the D call given in the table. TRBV21-1 is assigned pseudogene status. Sequencing used peripheral blood. The origin of this receptor is a young man with COVID-19, enrolled during active disease. The CDR3 spells CASSFLEDRFNYGYTF. The CDR3 region has the DNA TGTGCCAGCAGCTTTCTGGAGGACAGATTTAACTATGGCTACACCTTC.